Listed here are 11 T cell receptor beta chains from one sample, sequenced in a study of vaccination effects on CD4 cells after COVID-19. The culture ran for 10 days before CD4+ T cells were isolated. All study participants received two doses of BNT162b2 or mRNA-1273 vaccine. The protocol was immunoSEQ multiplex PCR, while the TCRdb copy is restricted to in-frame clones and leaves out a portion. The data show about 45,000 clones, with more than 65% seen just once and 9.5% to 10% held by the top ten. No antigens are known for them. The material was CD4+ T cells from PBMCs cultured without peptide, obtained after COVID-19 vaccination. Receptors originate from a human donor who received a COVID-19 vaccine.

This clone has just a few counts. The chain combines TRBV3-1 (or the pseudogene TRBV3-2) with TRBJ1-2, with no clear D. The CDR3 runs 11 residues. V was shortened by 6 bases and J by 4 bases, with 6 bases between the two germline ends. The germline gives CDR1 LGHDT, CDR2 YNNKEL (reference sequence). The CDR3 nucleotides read TGTGCCAGCAGTCAGGCCTATGGCTACACCTTC. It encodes CASSQAYGYTF.

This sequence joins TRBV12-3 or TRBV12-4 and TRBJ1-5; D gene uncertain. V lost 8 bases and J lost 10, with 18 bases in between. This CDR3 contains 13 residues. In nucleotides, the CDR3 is TGTGCCAGCCGGGGAGAAGGGATCAGCCCCCAGCATTTT. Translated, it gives CASRGEGISPQHF.

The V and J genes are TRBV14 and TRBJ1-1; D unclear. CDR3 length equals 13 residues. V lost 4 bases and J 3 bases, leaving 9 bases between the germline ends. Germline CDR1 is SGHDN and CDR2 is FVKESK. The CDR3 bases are TGTGCCAGCAGCCTCTTGGAGGACACTGAAGCTTTCTTT. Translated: CASSLLEDTEAFF.

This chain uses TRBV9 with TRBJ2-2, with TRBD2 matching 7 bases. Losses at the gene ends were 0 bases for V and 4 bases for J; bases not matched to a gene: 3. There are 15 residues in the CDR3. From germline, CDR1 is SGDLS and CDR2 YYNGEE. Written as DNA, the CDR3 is TGTGCCAGCAGCGTAGCGGGGGGAGCCACCGGGGAGCTGTTTTTT. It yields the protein CASSVAGGATGELFF.

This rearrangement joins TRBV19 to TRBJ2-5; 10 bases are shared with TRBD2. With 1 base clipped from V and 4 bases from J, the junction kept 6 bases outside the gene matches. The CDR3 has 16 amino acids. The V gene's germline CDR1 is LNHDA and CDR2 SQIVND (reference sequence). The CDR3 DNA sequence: TGTGCCAGTAGTATAGCTAGCGGGAGCGGTGTAGAGACCCAGTACTTC. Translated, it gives CASSIASGSGVETQYF.

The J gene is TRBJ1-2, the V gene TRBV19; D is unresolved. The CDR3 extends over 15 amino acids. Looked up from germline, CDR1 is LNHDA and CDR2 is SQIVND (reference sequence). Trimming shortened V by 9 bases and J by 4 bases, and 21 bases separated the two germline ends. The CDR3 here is CARPLLPPPPYGYTF. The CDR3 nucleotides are TGTGCCAGACCCCTCCTCCCCCCCCCGCCCTATGGCTACACCTTC.

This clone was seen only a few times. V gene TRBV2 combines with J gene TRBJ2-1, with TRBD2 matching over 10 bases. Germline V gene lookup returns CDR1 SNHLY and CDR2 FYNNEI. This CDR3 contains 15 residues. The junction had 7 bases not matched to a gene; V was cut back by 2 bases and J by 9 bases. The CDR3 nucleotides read TGTGCCAGCAGTGAATCGAGCGGGGGGGCGGGTGAGCAGTTCTTC. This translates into CASSESSGGAGEQFF.

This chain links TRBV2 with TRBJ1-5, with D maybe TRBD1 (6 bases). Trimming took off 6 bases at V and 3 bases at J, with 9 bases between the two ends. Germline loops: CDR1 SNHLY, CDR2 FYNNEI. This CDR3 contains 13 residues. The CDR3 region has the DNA TGTGCCAGCAGGGACAGTTTCAATCAGCCCCAGCATTTT. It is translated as CASRDSFNQPQHF.

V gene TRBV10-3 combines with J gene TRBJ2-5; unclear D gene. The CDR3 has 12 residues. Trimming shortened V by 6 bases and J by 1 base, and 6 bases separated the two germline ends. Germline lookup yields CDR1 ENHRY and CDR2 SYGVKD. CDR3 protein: CAISGVQETQYF. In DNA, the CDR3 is TGTGCCATCAGCGGAGTCCAAGAGACCCAGTACTTC.

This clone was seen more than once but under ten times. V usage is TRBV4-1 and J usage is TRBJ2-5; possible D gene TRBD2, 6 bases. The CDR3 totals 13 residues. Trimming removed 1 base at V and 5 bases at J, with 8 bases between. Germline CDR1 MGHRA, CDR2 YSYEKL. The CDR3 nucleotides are TGCGCCAGCAGCCAAGCACGGGGGGAGACCCAGTACTTC. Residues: CASSQARGETQYF.

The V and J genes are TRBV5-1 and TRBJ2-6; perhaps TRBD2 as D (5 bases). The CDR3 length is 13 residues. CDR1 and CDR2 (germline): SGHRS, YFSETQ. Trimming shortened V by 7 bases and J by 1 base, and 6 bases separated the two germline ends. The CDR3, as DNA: TGCGCCAGCTCGGGGTCTGGGGCCAACGTCCTGACTTTC. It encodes CASSGSGANVLTF.